The next 13 T cell receptor beta chains were all read from a single sample in a study of cytotoxic CD8 clonotypes in ibrutinib-treated CLL (dated by TCRdb to the early 2020s). Libraries were prepared through the immunoSEQ multiplex PCR assay. The table comes from immuneACCESS by way of TCRdb, which keeps in-frame sequences with V and J called. Part of the clones is missing from these tables; in studies checked, under half for an unresolved V gene and the rest for unknown reasons. The sample table shows 200,000 to 250,000 clones, and around 70% are seen once. The ten largest account for about 6% of the sample. The sample's time point label, in plain terms: eleven to twelve months on ibrutinib. Sequencing used PBMCs, obtained after 12 months of ibrutinib treatment. The receptor set was obtained from a human donor with chronic lymphocytic leukemia.

The chain has TRBV6-1 and TRBJ1-1, with D hard to call. V shed 5 bases and J shed 5 bases, with 9 bases lying between them. The CDR3 totals 12 residues. The V gene's germline CDR1 is MNHNS and CDR2 SASEGT. DNA for the CDR3: TGTGCCAGCAGTACACATAGTACTGAAGCTTTCTTT. The encoded protein is CASSTHSTEAFF.

This chain connects TRBV7-6 to TRBJ2-3; no clear D. Germline V CDR1 and CDR2: SGHVS, FNYEAQ. The CDR3 sequence is 16 residues long. Trimming removed 5 bases from V and 0 bases from J, with 15 bases in between. This CDR3 is CASSALLGRSTDTQYF. CDR3 DNA sequence: TGTGCCAGCAGCGCCCTACTTGGACGCAGCACAGATACGCAGTATTTT. The complete variable domain, with remaining parts taken from reference TRBV7-6 and TRBJ2-3, reads GAGVSQSPRYKVTKRGQDVALRCDPISGHVSLYWYRQALGQGPEFLTYFNYEAQQDKSGLPNDRFSAERPEGSISTLTIQRTEQRDSAMYRCASSALLGRSTDTQYFGPGTRLTVL.

This chain uses TRBV6-6 with TRBJ2-5, with 7 nucleotides matching TRBD2. This CDR3 comprises 16 residues. In germline, CDR1 is MNHNY, CDR2 SVGAGI (reference sequence). J was trimmed by 3 bases and V by 2 bases; bases with no gene match: 9. The CDR3 sequence: CASSYPGGGRKETQYF. The CDR3 DNA reads TGTGCCAGCAGTTACCCTGGGGGGGGGAGGAAAGAGACCCAGTACTTC.

The V gene is TRBV4-3, the J gene TRBJ2-7, with D unclear. The germline V gene has CDR1 LGHNA and CDR2 YSLEER. This CDR3 has 15 amino acids. Trimming removed 0 bases at V and 2 bases at J, with 11 bases between. CDR3 in amino acids: CASSQEGLGTYEQYF. The DNA of the CDR3 is TGCGCCAGCAGCCAAGAAGGTCTCGGCACCTACGAGCAGTACTTC.

The V and J genes are TRBV28 and TRBJ1-1; weak D call: TRBD1 (5 bases). This CDR3 is built from 13 residues. Germline V gene data show CDR1 as MDHEN and CDR2 as SYDVKM. V was trimmed by 6 bases and J by 5 bases, leaving 13 bases between them. The CDR3 region is CASRVGRETEAFF. The CDR3 DNA reads TGTGCCAGCAGGGTGGGCAGGGAGACTGAAGCTTTCTTT.

This rearrangement joins TRBV4-1 to TRBJ1-2, with a possible D match to TRBD1 (6 bases). The germline V gene encodes CDR1 MGHRA and CDR2 YSYEKL. The CDR3 sequence is 14 residues long. The ends were cut back, 0 bases at V and 6 bases at J, with 11 bases in the middle. The DNA for the CDR3 is TGCGCCAGCAGCCAAGAGGGACATACCAATGGCTACACCTTC. Its translation: CASSQEGHTNGYTF.

This rearrangement joins TRBV7-2 to TRBJ1-2; D remains ambiguous. The CDR3 spans 11 residues. V was trimmed by 5 bases and J by 7 bases, leaving 8 bases between them. Looked up from germline, CDR1 is SGHTA and CDR2 is FQGNSA. The CDR3 region has the DNA TGTGCCAGCAGCAACGTAATTGGCTACACCTTC. Encoded protein: CASSNVIGYTF.

The J gene is TRBJ2-7, the V gene TRBV4-3; TRBD1 aligns across 8 bases. The V gene's germline CDR1 is LGHNA and CDR2 YSLEER. This CDR3 has 15 residues. V trimming: 4 bases; J trimming: 0 bases; junction bases outside the gene matches: 5. The CDR3 region is CASSRDRSSSYEQYF. The CDR3 bases are TGCGCCAGCAGCCGGGACAGGTCCAGCTCCTACGAGCAGTACTTC.

The chain uses TRBV6-5 and TRBJ1-5, with D unresolved. CDR1 is MNHEY, CDR2 SVGAGI, per germline. With 6 bases removed from V and 0 bases from J, the gap between germline ends came to 12 bases. The CDR3 length is 15 residues. The CDR3 DNA is TGTGCCAGCAGCTCTAGTACAAATAGCAATCAGCCCCAGCATTTT. Translating gives CASSSSTNSNQPQHF.

The chain couples TRBV11-2 to TRBJ2-2, with D perhaps being TRBD1 or TRBD2 (5 bases each). This CDR3 is built from 15 residues. Germline loops: CDR1 SGHAT, CDR2 FQNNGV. V gave up 8 bases and J gave up 4 bases, with 17 bases separating them. CDR3 in amino acids: CASGGLSKGTGELFF. CDR3 sequence (DNA): TGTGCCAGCGGGGGTCTGAGTAAAGGCACCGGGGAGCTGTTTTTT.

The rearrangement uses TRBV6-5 and TRBJ2-7, with 8 bases matching TRBD2. The CDR3 contains 13 residues. Per the germline V gene, CDR1 is MNHEY and CDR2 is SVGAGI. V was clipped by 10 bases and J by 2 bases; unmatched bases: 7. Here the CDR3 DNA reads TGTGCCACCCTACTAGCGGTGACCTACGAGCAGTACTTC. It encodes CATLLAVTYEQYF.

V gene TRBV5-6 combines with J gene TRBJ2-1; no clear D gene. The germline CDR1 and CDR2 sequences are SGHDT and YYEEEE. V lost 3 bases, J lost 5 bases, and 6 bases lay in between. The CDR3 totals 12 residues. CDR3 nucleotides: TGTGCCAGCAGCTGGAGAGACAATGAGCAGTTCTTC. Translated: CASSWRDNEQFF.

The genes are TRBV7-2 and TRBJ1-2, with D unresolved. Germline V gives CDR1 SGHTA, CDR2 FQGNSA. The length of the CDR3 is 15 residues. V was trimmed by 4 bases and J by 6 bases, leaving 18 bases between them. CDR3 DNA: TGTGCCAGCAGCTGGGCCCCAAGGGCGTTTGATGGCTACACCTTC. Protein sequence: CASSWAPRAFDGYTF.